One and the same sample provided the 2 T cell receptor beta chains below, sequenced in a study of blood T cell repertoires in COVID-19 (dated by TCRdb to the early 2020s). Receptor amplification or capture employed the immunoSEQ multiplex PCR assay. The immuneACCESS repertoire file appears here via TCRdb, limited to in-frame rearrangements. These files lack a portion of the clones; in checked studies, under half of the deficit traces to unresolved V genes, and the cause of the others is not known. The sample table shows over 85,000 clones, and 75% to 90% are seen once. Around 16% of the sample belongs to the ten largest clones. Sequencing was carried out using peripheral blood. These receptors originate from a male donor with acute or convalescent COVID-19.

V gene TRBV30 combines with J gene TRBJ1-5; 8 positions match TRBD1. The V gene's germline CDR1 is GTSNPN and CDR2 SVGIG (reference sequence). The CDR3 contains 17 residues. Trimming cost V 2 bases and J 4 bases; bases outside gene matches: 13. CDR3 coding DNA: TGTGCCTGGAGTATGAGGAGAGACAGGGGACTAAATCAGCCCCAGCATTTT. Protein product: CAWSMRRDRGLNQPQHF.

The rearrangement links TRBV30 to TRBJ2-5, with D perhaps TRBD1 (6 bases). The CDR3 contains 13 residues. Trimming shortened V by 4 bases and J by 2 bases, and 11 bases separated the two germline ends. From germline, CDR1 is GTSNPN and CDR2 SVGIG (reference sequence). The CDR3 here is CAWNYQGQETQYF. In DNA form, the CDR3 reads TGTGCCTGGAATTACCAGGGGCAAGAGACCCAGTACTTC.